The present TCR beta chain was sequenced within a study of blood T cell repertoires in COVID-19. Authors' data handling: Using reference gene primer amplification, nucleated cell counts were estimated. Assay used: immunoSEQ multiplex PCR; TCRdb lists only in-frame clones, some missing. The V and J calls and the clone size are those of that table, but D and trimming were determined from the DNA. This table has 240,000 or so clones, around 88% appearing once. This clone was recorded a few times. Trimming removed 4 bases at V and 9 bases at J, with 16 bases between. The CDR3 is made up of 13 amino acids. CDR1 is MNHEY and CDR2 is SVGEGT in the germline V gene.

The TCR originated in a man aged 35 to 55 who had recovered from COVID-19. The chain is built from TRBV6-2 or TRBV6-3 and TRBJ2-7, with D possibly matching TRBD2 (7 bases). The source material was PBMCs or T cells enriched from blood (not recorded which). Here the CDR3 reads CASSLGGAPGQYF. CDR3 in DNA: TGTGCCAGCAGTTTGGGGGGGGCTCCCGGGCAGTACTTC.